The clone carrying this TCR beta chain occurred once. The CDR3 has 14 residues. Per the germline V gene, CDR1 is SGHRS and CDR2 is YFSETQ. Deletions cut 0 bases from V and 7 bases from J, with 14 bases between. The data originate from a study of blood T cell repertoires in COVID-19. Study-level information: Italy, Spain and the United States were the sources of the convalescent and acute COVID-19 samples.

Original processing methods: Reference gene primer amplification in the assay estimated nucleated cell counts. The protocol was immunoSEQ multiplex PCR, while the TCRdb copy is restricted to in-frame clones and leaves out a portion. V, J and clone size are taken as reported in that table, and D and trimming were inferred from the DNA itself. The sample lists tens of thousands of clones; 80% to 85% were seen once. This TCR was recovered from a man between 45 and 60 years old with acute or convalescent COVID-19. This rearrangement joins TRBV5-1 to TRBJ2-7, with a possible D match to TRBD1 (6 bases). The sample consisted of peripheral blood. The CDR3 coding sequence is TGCGCCAGCAGCTTGGACAGGGCAAAGGGGGAGCAGTACTTC. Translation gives CASSLDRAKGEQYF.